Presented here are 27 T cell receptor beta chains from one specimen sequenced in a study of a mutant IDH1 vaccine in newly diagnosed glioma. The time point was: week 11, during vaccination. Alongside topical imiquimod, each dose of vaccine comprised 300 ug of mutant IDH1 20-mer peptide. Antigens for these TCRs are unknown. Sequencing used immunoSEQ multiplex PCR; TCRdb keeps in-frame clones, though not all of them. The sample lists 34,000 or so clones, around four fifths occurring once. Specimen: PBMCs, collected from a glioma patient whose treatment included an IDH1 peptide vaccine. The receptor source for this set is a man aged 25 to 40 with glioma.

The chain is built from TRBV6-5 and TRBJ1-1; D uncertain. V lost 7 bases to trimming and J lost 1 base, with 13 bases between them. Germline-derived CDR1 and CDR2 are MNHEY and SVGAGI. The CDR3 has 14 residues. CDR3 protein: CASTLRDRNTEAFF. In DNA, the CDR3 is TGTGCCAGCACCCTCCGAGATAGGAACACTGAAGCTTTCTTT.

The chain is built from TRBV6-5 and TRBJ2-1; D not resolved. Trimming pared 2 bases from V and 7 bases from J, leaving 15 bases between. Germline V CDR1 and CDR2: MNHEY, SVGAGI. CDR3 length: 15 residues. The CDR3 region has the DNA TGTGCCAGCAGTTACCTGGACGACTGGCGGAATGAGCAGTTCTTC. It specifies CASSYLDDWRNEQFF.

J is TRBJ2-1 and V is TRBV5-1, with 8 bases aligning to TRBD2. CDR1 is SGHRS, CDR2 YFSETQ, per germline. This CDR3 is 15 amino acids long. V trimming: 7 bases; J trimming: 6 bases; junction bases outside the gene matches: 12. The CDR3 DNA follows: TGCGCCAGCTCCCGGGGCGGGGGGCCGGTCAATGAGCAGTTCTTC. Translated, it gives CASSRGGGPVNEQFF.

The V and J genes are TRBV9 and TRBJ2-1; 7 bases are a match to TRBD2. Germline V gene sequence: CDR1 SGDLS, CDR2 YYNGEE. The V gene end was trimmed by 0 bases and the J gene end by 3 bases; junction bases not matched to a gene: 6. The length of the CDR3 is 16 residues. The CDR3 DNA sequence: TGTGCCAGCAGCGTAGCGGGGGGAAACCACTACAATGAGCAGTTCTTC. Translation: CASSVAGGNHYNEQFF.

This sequence joins TRBV13 and TRBJ1-2; TRBD1 agrees at 8 bases. The CDR3 contains 13 residues. The V gene's germline CDR1 is PRHDT and CDR2 FYEKMQ (reference sequence). V shed 6 bases, J shed 8 bases, and the junction held 8 bases outside the gene matches. The CDR3 coding sequence is TGTGCCAGCAGATCAGGGGGCGCGGGGGGCTACACCTTC. Amino acids: CASRSGGAGGYTF.

This clone was found once. The chain is built from TRBV10-3 and TRBJ1-6, with 9 nucleotides matching TRBD1. Germline V gene lookup returns CDR1 ENHRY and CDR2 SYGVKD. This CDR3 is 16 amino acids long. With 2 bases clipped from V and 10 bases from J, the junction kept 9 bases outside the gene matches. For the CDR3, the DNA is TGTGCCATCAGTGAGCCCAAGGGACAGGGACAGTCACCCCTCCACTTT. This encodes CAISEPKGQGQSPLHF.

The chain is built from TRBV5-1 and TRBJ2-7, with D perhaps being TRBD1 or TRBD2 (5 bases each). Germline CDR1 SGHRS, CDR2 YFSETQ. V lost 4 bases, J lost 2 bases, and 19 bases lay in between. This CDR3 region has 16 residues. The CDR3 spells CASSPGAESATYEQYF. The DNA of the CDR3 is TGCGCCAGCAGCCCCGGGGCGGAGAGCGCAACCTACGAGCAGTACTTC.

The V call is TRBV25-1, the J call TRBJ2-5; TRBD2 matches 9 bases. Germline V lookup: CDR1 MGHDK, CDR2 SYGVNS. V shed 5 bases, J shed 4 bases, and the junction held 8 bases outside the gene matches. The CDR3 runs to 15 residues. The CDR3 protein is CASSRHSGGGETQYF. In nucleotides, the CDR3 is TGTGCCAGCAGTCGACATAGCGGGGGAGGAGAGACCCAGTACTTC.

This clone was counted only a few times. This chain uses TRBV19 with TRBJ1-1; D is perhaps TRBD1 (6 bases). CDR3 length: 13 amino acids. Germline CDR1 and CDR2: LNHDA and SQIVND (reference sequence). V lost 4 bases, J lost 6 bases, and 12 bases lay in between. CDR3 sequence reads: CASSRTEPPEAFF. In DNA, the CDR3 is TGTGCCAGTAGTAGGACAGAACCTCCTGAAGCTTTCTTT.

The CDR3 bases are TGTGCCAGTAGTGGGGACATTAGCAATCAGCCCCAGCATTTT. It codes for CASSGDISNQPQHF. This chain joins TRBV19 and TRBJ1-5, with a tentative D call TRBD1 (6 bases). Trimming took off 5 bases at V and 0 bases at J, with 8 bases between the two ends. The CDR3 is made up of 14 amino acids. Germline V gives CDR1 LNHDA, CDR2 SQIVND (reference sequence).

The chain recombines TRBV6-5 with TRBJ1-1; possible D gene TRBD1, 5 bases. Germline V lookup: CDR1 MNHEY, CDR2 SVGAGI. CDR3 length: 16 amino acids. The V gene lost 0 bases and the J gene lost 5 bases, with 16 bases spanning the gap. CDR3 region: CASSYSDTSRRTEAFF. The CDR3 region has the DNA TGTGCCAGCAGTTACTCGGACACCTCTAGGAGGACTGAAGCTTTCTTT.

The sample holds a few counts of this clone. The rearrangement uses TRBV6-5 and TRBJ1-1; D gene ambiguous. The ends were cut back, 6 bases at V and 1 base at J, with 12 bases in the middle. There are 14 residues in the CDR3. The germline V gene has CDR1 MNHEY and CDR2 SVGAGI. The CDR3: CASRLTVGNTEAFF. The CDR3 nucleotides are TGTGCCAGCAGGCTTACAGTTGGGAACACTGAAGCTTTCTTT.

This clone occurred a few times. J is TRBJ1-1 and V is TRBV19, with D uncertain. This CDR3 is built from 11 residues. Trimming removed 11 bases at V and 1 base at J, with 8 bases between. Germline V lookup: CDR1 LNHDA, CDR2 SQIVND (reference sequence). The CDR3 sequence is CAVRQNTEAFF. CDR3 DNA sequence: TGTGCCGTAAGGCAGAACACTGAAGCTTTCTTT.

Only a few counts were recorded for this clone. The CDR3 sequence: CASSFVGSTLYEQYF. DNA for the CDR3: TGTGCCAGCAGCTTCGTCGGGTCCACACTCTACGAGCAGTACTTC. The V and J genes are TRBV11-2 and TRBJ2-7; no definite D call. The CDR3 is made up of 15 amino acids. Trimming took 3 bases from V and 3 from J, leaving 15 bases between them. Germline assignment: CDR1 SGHAT and CDR2 FQNNGV.

The chain links TRBV21-1 to TRBJ2-3; whether TRBD2, the table's D call, matches the DNA was not checked. TRBV21-1 is given as a pseudogene. The CDR3 is 15 residues long. CDR3 protein: CASSPGGGGPDTQYF. The CDR3 nucleotides read TGTGCCAGCAGCCCGGGTGGGGGAGGGCCAGATACGCAGTATTTT.

The chain uses TRBV30 and TRBJ2-5, with no clear D. The CDR3 extends over 13 amino acids. The germline V and J ends were trimmed by 4 bases and 3 bases, with 12 bases remaining between them. The germline V gene encodes CDR1 GTSNPN and CDR2 SVGIG (reference sequence). The chain's CDR3 is CAWTRVLKETQYF. CDR3 in DNA: TGTGCCTGGACTCGAGTATTGAAAGAGACCCAGTACTTC.

The rearrangement joins TRBV9 to TRBJ2-7, with 9 bases fitting TRBD1. This CDR3 is built from 15 residues. Trimming cost V 3 bases and J 4 bases; bases outside gene matches: 8. Germline assignment: CDR1 SGDLS and CDR2 YYNGEE. CDR3 DNA sequence: TGTGCCAGCAGCGCCAGACCGGACAGGGGTTACGAGCAGTACTTC. Its translation: CASSARPDRGYEQYF.

The chain carries TRBV4-1 and TRBJ2-2, with 12 bases fitting TRBD2. Germline CDR1 reads MGHRA; CDR2 reads YSYEKL. The CDR3 sequence is 17 residues long. V lost 1 base and J lost 5; bases outside the gene matches: 5. The CDR3 DNA sequence: TGCGCCAGCAGCCAAGGCTCTAGCGGGGGGGTGACCGGGGAGCTGTTTTTT. Residues: CASSQGSSGGVTGELFF.

This clone was counted a single time. V and J are TRBV7-8 and TRBJ2-2; 7 positions match TRBD2. With V trimmed by 6 bases and J by 4 bases, 14 bases remained unmatched. The CDR3 contains 17 residues. Looked up from germline, CDR1 is SGHVS and CDR2 is FQNEAQ. This CDR3 is CASRLKGPGLSTGELFF. The CDR3 DNA follows: TGTGCCAGCAGGCTTAAAGGCCCGGGACTAAGCACCGGGGAGCTGTTTTTT.

This chain connects TRBV4-3 to TRBJ1-1; a possible D gene is TRBD1 (5 bases). CDR3 length: 15 residues. The germline V gene has CDR1 LGHNA and CDR2 YSLEER. The V and J ends lost 1 base and 3 bases respectively, with 12 bases between them. CDR3 in DNA: TGCGCCAGCAGCCAAGGTGTCAGGGTGGACACTGAAGCTTTCTTT. Its protein is CASSQGVRVDTEAFF.

The genes are TRBV27 and TRBJ2-2; 8 bases agree with TRBD2. CDR1 and CDR2 (germline): MNHEY, SMNVEV (reference sequence). The CDR3 runs 16 residues. After removal of 6 bases from V and 0 bases from J, the junction contained 6 bases not matched to a gene. The CDR3: CASRKPGLANTGELFF. Here the CDR3 DNA reads TGTGCCAGCAGAAAACCGGGACTAGCGAACACCGGGGAGCTGTTTTTT.

The chain joins TRBV18 to TRBJ1-4, with a weak D call TRBD1 (5 bases). With 3 bases removed from V and 0 bases from J, the gap between germline ends came to 11 bases. The V gene's germline CDR1 is KGHSH and CDR2 LQKENI. This CDR3 region has 16 residues. The CDR3 spells CASSPEAGATNEKLFF. The CDR3 DNA is TGTGCCAGCTCACCCGAGGCGGGGGCAACTAATGAAAAACTGTTTTTT. Combining the CDR3 with reference TRBV18 and TRBJ1-4 gives the whole variable domain NAGVMQNPRHLVRRRGQEARLRCSPMKGHSHVYWYRQLPEEGLKFMVYLQKENIIDESGMPKERFSAEFPKEGPSILRIQQVVRGDSAAYFCASSPEAGATNEKLFFGSGTQLSVL.

In its sample, this clone was seen a few times. The CDR3, as DNA: TGTGCCAGCAGAGCCAAGGGGGGGATCACAGATACGCAGTATTTT. Its protein is CASRAKGGITDTQYF. The V and J genes are TRBV6-1 and TRBJ2-3, with a weak D call TRBD2 (7 bases). Germline values: CDR1 MNHNS, CDR2 SASEGT. The ends were cut back, 6 bases at V and 2 bases at J, with 15 bases in the middle. The CDR3 has 15 residues.

J is TRBJ1-4 and V is TRBV19; tentative D call: TRBD1 (6 bases). This CDR3 is built from 13 residues. CDR1 LNHDA and CDR2 SQIVND come from the germline V gene (reference sequence). The ends were cut back, 10 bases at V and 2 bases at J, with 11 bases in the middle. The CDR3 protein is CATTQGTNEKLFF. The CDR3 DNA follows: TGTGCCACCACACAGGGTACTAATGAAAAACTGTTTTTT.

The gene calls are TRBV7-2 and TRBJ1-5; D not certain. Germline V gene sequence: CDR1 SGHTA, CDR2 FQGNSA. V lost 5 bases and J lost 5, with 10 bases in between. This CDR3 spans 13 amino acids. The CDR3 reads CASSLADHQPQHF. CDR3 nucleotides: TGTGCCAGCAGCCTGGCCGACCATCAGCCCCAGCATTTT.

This chain uses TRBV28 with TRBJ2-7; the D is unclear. Trimming removed 3 bases from V and 3 bases from J, with 12 bases in between. This CDR3 contains 14 residues. Per the germline V gene, CDR1 is MDHEN and CDR2 is SYDVKM. CDR3 in amino acids: CASSLASGLYEQYF. DNA for the CDR3: TGTGCCAGCAGTTTGGCTTCTGGTCTCTACGAGCAGTACTTC. Filled out from reference TRBV28 and TRBJ2-7, the complete variable domain reads DVKVTQSSRYLVKRTGEKVFLECVQDMDHENMFWYRQDPGLGLRLIYFSYDVKMKEKGDIPEGYSVSREKKERFSLILESASTNQTSMYLCASSLASGLYEQYFGPGTRLTVT.

This chain connects TRBV18 to TRBJ2-7; the match to TRBD1 covers 7 bases. Trimming cost V 5 bases and J 6 bases; bases outside gene matches: 4. This CDR3 is built from 12 residues. Germline lookup yields CDR1 KGHSH and CDR2 LQKENI. The CDR3: CASSGQVGEQYF. In DNA form, the CDR3 reads TGTGCCAGCTCAGGACAGGTGGGCGAGCAGTACTTC.